This is a list of T cell receptor beta chains from one sample in a study of T cells in Graves' hyperthyroidism and ophthalmopathy. TCRdb itself ran the multiplex PCR reads through MiXCR, one entry per CDR3 protein. This repertoire shows over 500,000 distinct CDR3 sequences, 17% found once; its top ten account for around 17%. Material: blood. The receptors derive from a woman aged 18-29 years with Graves' ophthalmopathy. The CDR3 runs from the conserved cysteine through the conserved F or W. Fields, in order: J gene, D gene, clone size, V gene, CDR3 DNA, CDR3 protein. A D gene is named only where the DNA matches it firmly. Clone size appears in some rows only: once, few, many, or a class for an expanded clone.

J gene: TRBJ2-3
D gene: -
clone size: many
V gene: TRBV10-3
CDR3 DNA: TGTGCCATCAGTGAGCGACAGGAACTCACAGATACGCAGTATTTT
CDR3 protein: CAISERQELTDTQYF

J gene: TRBJ2-7
D gene: TRBD2
clone size: many
V gene: TRBV4-1
CDR3 DNA: TGCGCCAGCAGCCCTCCGACTAGCGGGGCCTCCGGGCAGTACTTC
CDR3 protein: CASSPPTSGASGQYF

J gene: TRBJ2-7
D gene: -
clone size: -
V gene: TRBV27
CDR3 DNA: TGTGCCAGCAGTCCAATCGCTGGCAACTCCTACGAGCAGTACTTC
CDR3 protein: CASSPIAGNSYEQYF

J gene: TRBJ1-1
D gene: TRBD1
clone size: many
V gene: TRBV20-1
CDR3 DNA: TGCAGTGCTTCCCGACAGGGGGCGAACACTGAAGCTTTCTTT
CDR3 protein: CSASRQGANTEAFF

J gene: TRBJ1-1
D gene: TRBD1
clone size: -
V gene: TRBV12-3/TRBV12-4
CDR3 DNA: TGTGCCAGCAGAGACGACAGGGGCGCTTACACTGAAGCTTTCTTT
CDR3 protein: CASRDDRGAYTEAFF

J gene: TRBJ1-1
D gene: -
clone size: -
V gene: TRBV19
CDR3 DNA: TGTGCCAGTACCTGGGGGGAGGGTGGCACTGAAGCTTTCTTT
CDR3 protein: CASTWGEGGTEAFF

J gene: TRBJ2-3
D gene: -
clone size: -
V gene: TRBV18
CDR3 DNA: TGTGCCAGCTCACCGAAGGGGAGCACAGATACGCAGTATTTT
CDR3 protein: CASSPKGSTDTQYF

J gene: TRBJ2-7
D gene: -
clone size: many
V gene: TRBV7-9
CDR3 DNA: TGTGCCAGCAGCTCTAGCGTGAGCTCCTACGAGCAGTACTTC
CDR3 protein: CASSSSVSSYEQYF

J gene: TRBJ1-5
D gene: TRBD1
clone size: many
V gene: TRBV28
CDR3 DNA: TGTGCCAGCAGCCCGGACAGGGCGGGCAATCAGCCCCAGCATTTT
CDR3 protein: CASSPDRAGNQPQHF

J gene: TRBJ1-3
D gene: -
clone size: -
V gene: TRBV4-2
CDR3 DNA: TGTGCCAGCAGCCAAGAAAGGACCAGCTCTGGAAACACCATATATTTT
CDR3 protein: CASSQERTSSGNTIYF